Sequencing of this T cell receptor (beta chain) was carried out in a study of T cell changes during pregnancy in multiple sclerosis. V lost 6 bases to trimming and J lost 7 bases; unmatched junction nucleotides: 15. Germline V gene data show CDR1 as MDHEN and CDR2 as SYDVKM. This CDR3 is built from 16 residues. The table came from immunoSEQ multiplex PCR; TCRdb's copy has only in-frame clones and leaves some out. In the table there are about 130,000 clones, 90% to 98% of which are singletons. This sequence originates from a female donor with multiple sclerosis, enrolled in a pregnancy study. This rearrangement joins TRBV28 to TRBJ2-1, with 7 bases lining up with TRBD2. This specimen was peripheral blood, taken after pregnancy. Here the CDR3 reads CASSSRDYREKNEQFF. As DNA, the CDR3 is TGTGCCAGCAGCTCGAGGGACTATCGGGAAAAAAATGAGCAGTTCTTC.